The present T cell receptor beta chain was sequenced within a study of Ad26.COV2.S vaccination and SARS-CoV-2 variants. On the study more broadly: The trial was COV1001 and the donor's arm was Ad26.COV2.S.

Assay: immunoSEQ multiplex PCR; the TCRdb copy retains only in-frame clones and omits some. This repertoire shows over 400,000 clones, roughly 89% found once; its top ten account for 2% to 3%. Between the trimmed V and J ends, which lost 5 bases and 3 bases, there was a span of 17 bases. The CDR3 is made up of 15 amino acids. Germline V gene lookup returns CDR1 SGHTA and CDR2 FQGTGA. As for treatment: around 19 received Ad26.COV2.S at low or high dose, single or two shots; 5 received placebo; per-sample allocation not given. Day 63 after the first vaccine or placebo injection was the time point for sampling.

The genes are TRBV7-3 and TRBJ2-7; either TRBD1 or TRBD2 may fit D (5 bases each). The sequence derives from a person aged 18-65 years who received the Ad26.COV2.S COVID-19 vaccine or a placebo. Sample: peripheral blood, taken in a trial of Ad26.COV2.S vaccine versus placebo. The CDR3 reads CASSISGTAHYEQYF. CDR3 sequence (DNA): TGTGCCAGCAGCATCTCCGGGACGGCACACTACGAGCAGTACTTC.